This TCR beta chain was sequenced during a study of brain T cells in children with intractable seizures. Clones were sequenced by immunoSEQ multiplex PCR, and TCRdb holds only the in-frame ones, with some missing. The table has about 80,000 clones, about 90% seen once; the top ten hold 24%. V was clipped by 2 bases and J by 5 bases; unmatched bases: 11. The germline CDR1 and CDR2 sequences are MNHNY and SVGAGI (reference sequence). This CDR3 has 16 amino acids. The clonotype was recovered from a girl aged 2 to 9 with Rasmussen encephalitis and intractable seizures. Sample: peripheral blood, taken at surgery. The chain employs TRBV6-6 and TRBJ2-5; 7 bases are a match to TRBD2. The CDR3 DNA reads TGTGCCAGCAGTTACGGGGGGGGGTCTGCTGGGGAGACCCAGTACTTC. Amino acid sequence: CASSYGGGSAGETQYF.